This T cell receptor beta chain is drawn from a study of blood T cells in healthy people across ages (dated by TCRdb to 2013 to 2016). In terms of the full investigation: Template switching captured roughly one uniquely barcoded TCR beta cDNA molecule per two T cells in model experiments. The donors were split into four age groups: young (average 16 years), middle-aged (roughly 39), aged (approximately 60) and long-lived (approximately 89). Donors of different ages were randomly distributed across sequencing lanes to avoid experimental bias. Using the same blood draw, the study looked at two additional independent replicas of 1 million unique cDNA reads for two donors, one aged 18 to 30 and the other aged 80 or older. Using deep sequencing normalized with unique cDNA molecular identifiers, the study measured how TCR beta repertoire diversity changes with age.

Donors were roughly 40 systemically healthy Caucasian individuals from Russia aged roughly 6 to 95 years. Each donor gave 8 to 10 milliliters of peripheral blood, drawn into EDTA-treated Vacutainer tubes. Ficoll-Paque density-gradient centrifugation was used to isolate PBMCs, with at least 6.5 million per sample. Total RNA, at least 6 micrograms per sample, was extracted from PBMCs with Trizol reagent. Naive CD45RAhigh/CD27high T cell percentages were measured by flow cytometry on a PBMC aliquot from every donor. Receptor amplification or capture employed 5' RACE. Sequencing took place on an Illumina HiSeq 2500. The second PCR ran for roughly 7 to 11 cycles and used a J-beta primer mix along with a sample-barcoded 5' primer. A unique molecular identifier was introduced onto each TCR beta cDNA molecule by a template-switch 5' adaptor carrying 12 random nucleotides. Each sample yielded at least 2.5 million CDR3-containing paired-end reads. First-strand cDNA synthesis was performed from all RNA using the Mint cDNA synthesis kit, with priming by a TRBC-specific oligonucleotide. All cDNA was treated with uracil-DNA glycosylase and then went through a first 18-cycle PCR with the universal primers M1SS and BC2_uni_R. The paper's data handling went like this. For normalization, 1 million high-quality reads were randomly selected from each sample, with every read carrying a distinct molecular identifier. Reads with shared molecular identifiers were discarded instead of being binned into consensus sequences. MiTCR, with a Q25 quality threshold and the strictest error-elimination algorithm, was used for CDR3 identification, clonotype clustering and error correction. A nonparametric unseen species model with Euler transformation was used to estimate a lower bound on total TCR beta diversity. The public reads were run again by TCRdb, first through fastp at Q25 and then through MiXCR, and only productive beta chains were kept. Merged by CDR3 protein, the rows form single entries marked with the most common genes and DNA. These V and J calls derive from TCRdb rather than the authors' analysis. The sample records 800,000 or so distinct CDR3 sequences, more than 35% of which are singletons. The ten largest clonotypes hold 15% to 20% of the sample.

A word on this clonotype: No cognate antigen has been identified for it. Qualities for individual bases were not recorded, and no much larger clone is one base off.

CDR1 SGHTA and CDR2 FQGNSA are derived from the germline V gene. The CDR3 spans 13 residues, from the cysteine through the phenylalanine. Only the CDR3 region is kept as DNA, spanning 39 bases read in frame from base 1. General findings and caveats noted by the study authors: Estimates of total diversity from one million sequenced T cells were regarded as lower bounds and underestimates. Conclusive comparison of naive and antigen-experienced compartments was prevented by the profiling of bulk unsorted PBMCs. The long-lived group showed more naive CD4+ T cells, fewer expanded clones and increased TCR diversity than the aged group, suggesting age selection. There was a strong correlation between observed TCR beta diversity and the percentage of naive T cells measured by flow cytometry. As age increased, observed TCR beta diversity per million T cells dropped in a roughly linear way, and a significant reduction was already evident by age around 41. Because the CMV infection status of the donors was unknown, age-related changes in expanded clonotypes may potentially have been confounded.

Rearrangement joined TRBV7-2 to TRBJ2-5; TRBD1 is a weak D gene call, 5 bases matching. The J call may be in error: the DNA end matches TRBJ2-7 better. Sequencing input: blood. This sequence originates from a man aged 80 or over in good health. The bases are TGTGCCAGCAGCTTCACGTCAGGGCGCGAGCAGTACTTC. It translates to CASSFTSGREQYF.